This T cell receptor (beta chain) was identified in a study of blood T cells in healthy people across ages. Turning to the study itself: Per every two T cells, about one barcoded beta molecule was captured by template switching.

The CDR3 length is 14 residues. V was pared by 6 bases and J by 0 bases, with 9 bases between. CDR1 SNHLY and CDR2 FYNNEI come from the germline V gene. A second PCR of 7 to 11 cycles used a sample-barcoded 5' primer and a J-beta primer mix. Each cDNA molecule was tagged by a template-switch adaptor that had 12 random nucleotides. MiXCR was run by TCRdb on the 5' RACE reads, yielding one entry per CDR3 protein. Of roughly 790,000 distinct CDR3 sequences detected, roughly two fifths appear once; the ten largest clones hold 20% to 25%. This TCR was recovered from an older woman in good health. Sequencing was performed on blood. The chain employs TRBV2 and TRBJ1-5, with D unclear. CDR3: CASRHRGSNQPQHF. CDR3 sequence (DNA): TGTGCCAGCAGACACCGGGGTAGCAATCAGCCCCAGCATTTT.